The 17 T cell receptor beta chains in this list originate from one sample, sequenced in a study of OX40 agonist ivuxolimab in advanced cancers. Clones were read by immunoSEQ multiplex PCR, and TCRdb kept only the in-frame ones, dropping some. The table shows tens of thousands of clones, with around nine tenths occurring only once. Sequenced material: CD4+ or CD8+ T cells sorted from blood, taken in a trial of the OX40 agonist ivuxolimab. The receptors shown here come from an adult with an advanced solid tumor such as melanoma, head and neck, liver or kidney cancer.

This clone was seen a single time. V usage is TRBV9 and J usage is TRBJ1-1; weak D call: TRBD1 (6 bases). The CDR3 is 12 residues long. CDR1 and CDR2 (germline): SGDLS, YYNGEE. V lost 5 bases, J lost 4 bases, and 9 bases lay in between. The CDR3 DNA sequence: TGTGCCAGCAGTGAGGGGGGCACTGAAGCTTTCTTT. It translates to CASSEGGTEAFF.

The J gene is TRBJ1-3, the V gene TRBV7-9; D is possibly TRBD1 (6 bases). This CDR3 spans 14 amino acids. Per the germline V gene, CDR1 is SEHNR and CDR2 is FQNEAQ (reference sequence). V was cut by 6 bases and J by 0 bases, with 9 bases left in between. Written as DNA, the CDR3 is TGTGCCAGCAGTCGGGACATCTCTGGAAACACCATATATTTT. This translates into CASSRDISGNTIYF.

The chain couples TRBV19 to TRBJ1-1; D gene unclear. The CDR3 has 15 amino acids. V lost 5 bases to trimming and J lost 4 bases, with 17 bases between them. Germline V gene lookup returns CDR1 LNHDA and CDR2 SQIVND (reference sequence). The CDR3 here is CASSSWTEGFTEAFF. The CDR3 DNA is TGTGCCAGTAGTTCTTGGACTGAAGGATTCACTGAAGCTTTCTTT. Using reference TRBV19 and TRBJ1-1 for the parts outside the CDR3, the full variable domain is DGGITQSPKYLFRKEGQNVTLSCEQNLNHDAMYWYRQDPGQGLRLIYYSQIVNDFQKGDIAEGYSVSREKKESFPLTVTSAQKNPTAFYLCASSSWTEGFTEAFFGQGTRLTVV.

In DNA form, the CDR3 reads TGTGCCAGCACCATAGGGGGGACCTGGTACAATGAGCAGTTCTTC. Protein sequence: CASTIGGTWYNEQFF. The genes are TRBV28 and TRBJ2-1; the D gene could be TRBD1 or TRBD2 (6 bases each). Germline V gene sequence: CDR1 MDHEN, CDR2 SYDVKM. Between the trimmed V and J ends, which lost 7 bases and 4 bases, there was a span of 17 bases. The CDR3 loop spans 15 amino acids.

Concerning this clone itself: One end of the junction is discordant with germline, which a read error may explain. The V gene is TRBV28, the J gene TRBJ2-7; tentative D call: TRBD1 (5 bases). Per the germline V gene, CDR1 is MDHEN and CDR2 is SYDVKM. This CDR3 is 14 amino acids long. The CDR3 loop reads CASSLAGQGYKQYF. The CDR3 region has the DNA TGTGCCAGCAGTTTGGCAGGCCAGGGCTACAAGCAGTACTTC.

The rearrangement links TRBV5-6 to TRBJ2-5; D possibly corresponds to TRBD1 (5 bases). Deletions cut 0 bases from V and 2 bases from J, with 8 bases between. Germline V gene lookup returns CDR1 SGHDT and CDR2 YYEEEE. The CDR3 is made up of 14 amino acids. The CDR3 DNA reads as TGTGCCAGCAGCTTGGGGACAATGCAAGAGACCCAGTACTTC. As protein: CASSLGTMQETQYF.

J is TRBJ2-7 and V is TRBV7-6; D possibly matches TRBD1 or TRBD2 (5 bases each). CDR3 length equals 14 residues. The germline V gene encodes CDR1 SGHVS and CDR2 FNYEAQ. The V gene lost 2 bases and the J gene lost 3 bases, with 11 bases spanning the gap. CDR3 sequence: CASSLHQGDYEQYF. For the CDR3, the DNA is TGTGCCAGCAGCTTACATCAGGGAGACTACGAGCAGTACTTC.

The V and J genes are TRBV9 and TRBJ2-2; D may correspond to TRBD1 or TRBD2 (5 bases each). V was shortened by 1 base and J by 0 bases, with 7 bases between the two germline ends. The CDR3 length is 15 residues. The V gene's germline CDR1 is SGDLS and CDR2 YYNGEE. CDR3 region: CASSVRGPNTGELFF. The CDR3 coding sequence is TGTGCCAGCAGCGTAAGGGGACCGAACACCGGGGAGCTGTTTTTT.

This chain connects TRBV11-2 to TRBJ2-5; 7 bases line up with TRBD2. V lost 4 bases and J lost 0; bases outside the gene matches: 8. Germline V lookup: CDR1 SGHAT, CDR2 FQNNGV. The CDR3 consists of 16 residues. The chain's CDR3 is CASSSSRGLDQETQYF. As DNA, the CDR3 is TGTGCCAGCAGCTCCTCCCGAGGACTAGACCAAGAGACCCAGTACTTC.

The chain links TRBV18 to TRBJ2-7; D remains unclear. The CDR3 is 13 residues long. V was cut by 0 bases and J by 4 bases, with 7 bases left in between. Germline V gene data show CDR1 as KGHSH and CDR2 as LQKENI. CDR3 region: CASSPPRSYEQYF. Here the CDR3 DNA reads TGTGCCAGCTCACCACCTAGGAGTTACGAGCAGTACTTC. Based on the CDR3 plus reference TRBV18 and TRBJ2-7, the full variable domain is NAGVMQNPRHLVRRRGQEARLRCSPMKGHSHVYWYRQLPEEGLKFMVYLQKENIIDESGMPKERFSAEFPKEGPSILRIQQVVRGDSAAYFCASSPPRSYEQYFGPGTRLTVT.

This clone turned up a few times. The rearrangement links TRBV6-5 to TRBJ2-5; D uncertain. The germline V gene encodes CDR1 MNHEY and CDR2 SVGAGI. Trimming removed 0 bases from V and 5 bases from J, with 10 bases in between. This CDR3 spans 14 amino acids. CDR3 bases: TGTGCCAGCAGTTACTCAGTCGGTACGGAGACCCAGTACTTC. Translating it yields CASSYSVGTETQYF.

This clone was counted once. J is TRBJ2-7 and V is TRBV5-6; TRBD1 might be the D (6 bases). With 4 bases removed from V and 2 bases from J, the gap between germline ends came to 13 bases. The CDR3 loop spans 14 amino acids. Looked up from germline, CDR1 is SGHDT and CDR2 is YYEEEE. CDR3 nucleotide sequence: TGTGCCAGCAGCCAAGGGACATCCCCCTACGAGCAGTACTTC. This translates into CASSQGTSPYEQYF.

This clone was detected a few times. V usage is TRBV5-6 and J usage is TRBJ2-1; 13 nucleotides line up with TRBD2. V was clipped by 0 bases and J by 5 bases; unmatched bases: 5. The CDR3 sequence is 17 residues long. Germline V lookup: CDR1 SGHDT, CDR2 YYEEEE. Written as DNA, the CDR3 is TGTGCCAGCAGCTTGGGGACTAGCGGGAGCGATCACAATGAGCAGTTCTTC. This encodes CASSLGTSGSDHNEQFF.

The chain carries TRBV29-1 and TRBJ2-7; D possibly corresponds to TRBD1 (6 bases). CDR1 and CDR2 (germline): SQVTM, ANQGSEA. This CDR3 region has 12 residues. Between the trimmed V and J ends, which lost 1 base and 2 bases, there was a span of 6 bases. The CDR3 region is CSVEGGPYEQYF. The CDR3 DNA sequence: TGCAGCGTTGAAGGGGGGCCCTACGAGCAGTACTTC.

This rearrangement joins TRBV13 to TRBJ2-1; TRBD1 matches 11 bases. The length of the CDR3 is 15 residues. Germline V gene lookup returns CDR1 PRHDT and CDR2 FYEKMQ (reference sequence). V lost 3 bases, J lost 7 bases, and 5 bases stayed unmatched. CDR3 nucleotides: TGTGCCAGCAGCTTTGGACAGGGGGCGTGGAATGAGCAGTTCTTC. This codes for CASSFGQGAWNEQFF.

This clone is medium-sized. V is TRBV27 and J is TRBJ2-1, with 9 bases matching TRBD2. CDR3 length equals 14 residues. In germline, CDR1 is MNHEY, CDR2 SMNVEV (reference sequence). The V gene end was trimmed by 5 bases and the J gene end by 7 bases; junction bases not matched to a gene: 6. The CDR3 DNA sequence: TGTGCCAGCAGTCTTAGCGGGAGTGGGAATGAGCAGTTCTTC. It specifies CASSLSGSGNEQFF.

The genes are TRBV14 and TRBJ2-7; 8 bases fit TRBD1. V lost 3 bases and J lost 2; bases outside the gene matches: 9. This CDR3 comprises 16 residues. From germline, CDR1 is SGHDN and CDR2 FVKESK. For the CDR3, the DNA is TGTGCCAGCAGCCAGGGATCGGGACAGGTCGCCTACGAGCAGTACTTC. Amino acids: CASSQGSGQVAYEQYF.